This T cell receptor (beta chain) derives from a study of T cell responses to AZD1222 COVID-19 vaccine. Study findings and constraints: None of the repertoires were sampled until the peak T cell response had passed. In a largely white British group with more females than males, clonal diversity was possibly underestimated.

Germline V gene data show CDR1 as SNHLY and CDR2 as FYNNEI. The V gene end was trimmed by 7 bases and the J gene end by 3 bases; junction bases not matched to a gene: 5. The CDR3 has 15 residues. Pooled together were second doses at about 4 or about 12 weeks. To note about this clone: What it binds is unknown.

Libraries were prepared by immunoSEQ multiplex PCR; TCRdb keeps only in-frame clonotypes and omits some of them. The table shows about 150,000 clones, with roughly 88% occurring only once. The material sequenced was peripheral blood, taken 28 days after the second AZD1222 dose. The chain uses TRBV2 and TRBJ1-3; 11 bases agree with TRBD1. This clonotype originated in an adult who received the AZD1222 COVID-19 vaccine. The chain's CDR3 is CASNGQGAGGNTIYF. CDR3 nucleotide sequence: TGTGCCAGCAATGGACAGGGGGCAGGTGGAAACACCATATATTTT.